Described below is a single TCR beta chain sequence and its context. Its antigen is unidentified. Recipients received nonmyeloablative bone marrow transplants from related graft donors, with transient mixed chimerism. CD4+CD25+CD127- Tregs, CD4+CD25- non-Tregs, CD4 and CD8 cells were sorted. In germline, CDR1 is SGHTA, CDR2 FQGNSA. The CDR3 runs 13 residues. V gave up 1 base and J gave up 8 bases, with 11 bases separating them. These data originate in a study of Tregs in tolerant kidney transplant recipients. This table comes from immunoSEQ multiplex PCR, and its TCRdb copy is limited to in-frame clones, with some not included. The sample consists of fewer than 55,000 clones, around 90% of them appearing once. Regarding the study as a whole: Validation in larger populations is needed because few patients were studied. Tregs expanded with activated donor B cells seemed most donor-specific. Nucleotide sequences could not be compared across some patients' samples due to primer changes.

Sequences were derived from CD8+ T cells from blood (PBMCs), sampled 12 months after the transplant. The chain couples TRBV7-2 to TRBJ1-1; D remains unclear. This TCR was recovered from a human patient who received a combined kidney and bone marrow transplant. T cells may partly derive from the graft donor. The CDR3 DNA sequence: TGTGCCAGCAGCTTAGGTACAGATCCCGAAGCTTTCTTT. It specifies CASSLGTDPEAFF.